This is a list of T cell receptor beta chains from one sample in a study of shared clonotypes between healthy human individuals. TCRdb's copy holds only in-frame clones and misses some; the assay was immunoSEQ multiplex PCR. The sample yields around 2.1 million clones, roughly 91% seen once. The source material was naive CD8+ T cells from PBMCs. These receptors originate from a man aged 18 to 30 in good health. Some clones in this sample may be carry-over from other donors' samples. Both conserved end residues are part of each CDR3.

j_gene: TRBJ2-2; v_gene: TRBV6-5; len: 12; CDR3aa: CASSLGFGELFF
j_gene: TRBJ2-7; v_gene: TRBV4-3; len: 15; CDR3aa: CASSQDGGGPYEQYF
j_gene: TRBJ2-2; v_gene: TRBV28; len: 13; CDR3aa: CASRPGGTGELFF
j_gene: TRBJ1-1; v_gene: TRBV1; len: 17; CDR3aa: CTSSQDEADGKNTEAFF
j_gene: TRBJ2-7; v_gene: TRBV27; len: 13; CDR3aa: CASSRDYTYEQYF
j_gene: TRBJ2-2; v_gene: TRBV5-1; len: 14; CDR3aa: CASSFAPDTGELFF
j_gene: TRBJ2-2; v_gene: TRBV5-1; len: 13; CDR3aa: CASSLLFSGELFF
j_gene: TRBJ2-3; v_gene: TRBV7-6; len: 16; CDR3aa: CASSSLAGVTSNTQYF
j_gene: TRBJ2-7; v_gene: TRBV27; len: 15; CDR3aa: CASSFTGDSSYEQYF
j_gene: TRBJ1-5; v_gene: TRBV6-1; len: 13; CDR3aa: CASSDDKNQPQHF
j_gene: TRBJ2-1; v_gene: TRBV21-1; len: 19; CDR3aa: CASSTLRLAGKLGDNEQFF
j_gene: TRBJ1-2; v_gene: TRBV11-1; len: 15; CDR3aa: CASSLGPGTSYGYTF
j_gene: TRBJ1-5; v_gene: TRBV5-6; len: 13; CDR3aa: CASSSAGDQPQHF
j_gene: TRBJ2-7; v_gene: TRBV4-1; len: 14; CDR3aa: CASSQGLRGYEQYF
j_gene: TRBJ2-3; v_gene: TRBV9; len: 16; CDR3aa: CASSTPLEGSTDTQYF
j_gene: TRBJ2-5; v_gene: TRBV19; len: 13; CDR3aa: CASSMGAPETQYF
j_gene: TRBJ1-1; v_gene: TRBV9; len: 13; CDR3aa: CASSALQGTEAFF
j_gene: TRBJ2-4; v_gene: TRBV4-1; len: 22; CDR3aa: CASSQDAFFGTSGKGGKNIQYF
j_gene: TRBJ2-1; v_gene: TRBV28; len: 15; CDR3aa: CASTPRVPLGDEQFF
j_gene: TRBJ2-4; v_gene: TRBV6-1; len: 13; CDR3aa: CASSELDWDIQYF
j_gene: TRBJ1-1; v_gene: TRBV5-1; len: 16; CDR3aa: CASSGGTGVKNTEAFF
j_gene: TRBJ2-1; v_gene: TRBV9; len: 14; CDR3aa: CASSGILWGNEQFF
j_gene: TRBJ2-2; v_gene: TRBV2; len: 17; CDR3aa: CASSERGGTTNTGELFF
j_gene: TRBJ1-1; v_gene: TRBV6-1; len: 14; CDR3aa: CASRIPSLNTEAFF
j_gene: TRBJ2-3; v_gene: TRBV27; len: 16; CDR3aa: CASTPVRVTGTDTQYF
j_gene: TRBJ2-5; v_gene: TRBV27; len: 15; CDR3aa: CASSFLAGVGETQYF
j_gene: TRBJ2-1; v_gene: TRBV7-2; len: 15; CDR3aa: CASSFLLAMGYEQFF
j_gene: TRBJ2-5; v_gene: TRBV9; len: 17; CDR3aa: CASSSRRLAGDTETQYF
j_gene: TRBJ2-7; v_gene: TRBV5-6; len: 13; CDR3aa: CASSLFETFEQYF
j_gene: TRBJ1-1; v_gene: TRBV13; len: 13; CDR3aa: CASSSGRQIEAFF
j_gene: TRBJ2-7; v_gene: TRBV7-9; len: 15; CDR3aa: CASSLAGVGRDEQYF
j_gene: TRBJ2-2; v_gene: TRBV28; len: 16; CDR3aa: CASSHALAGRTGELFF
j_gene: TRBJ2-4; v_gene: TRBV19; len: 14; CDR3aa: CASSAGQGAYIQYF
j_gene: TRBJ2-1; v_gene: TRBV7-9; len: 16; CDR3aa: CASSKTGTGGYNEQFF
j_gene: TRBJ2-3; v_gene: TRBV9; len: 16; CDR3aa: CASSPGAGLSTDTQYF
j_gene: TRBJ2-1; v_gene: TRBV27; len: 18; CDR3aa: CASSVAGGPLTEYNEQFF
j_gene: TRBJ2-4; v_gene: TRBV7-3; len: 19; CDR3aa: CASSVKATVGAINKNIQYF
j_gene: TRBJ2-7; v_gene: TRBV7-3; len: 15; CDR3aa: CASSPTGLAFNEQYF
j_gene: TRBJ2-7; v_gene: TRBV7-6; len: 13; CDR3aa: CASSLGPAGEQYF
j_gene: TRBJ2-1; v_gene: TRBV6-1; len: 14; CDR3aa: CASSESRGLYEQFF
j_gene: TRBJ2-2; v_gene: TRBV4-1; len: 12; CDR3aa: CASSQGSGELFF
j_gene: TRBJ2-1; v_gene: TRBV28; len: 14; CDR3aa: CASSSLGRYNEQFF
j_gene: TRBJ1-1; v_gene: TRBV9; len: 13; CDR3aa: CASGNGGGAWSFF
j_gene: TRBJ2-1; v_gene: TRBV7-9; len: 15; CDR3aa: CAVPGGRVQWNEQFF
j_gene: TRBJ2-4; v_gene: TRBV5-6; len: 16; CDR3aa: CASSFHLDRRENIQYF
j_gene: TRBJ2-7; v_gene: TRBV5-6; len: 15; CDR3aa: CASTTTGTTVHEQYF
j_gene: TRBJ2-1; v_gene: TRBV6-6; len: 14; CDR3aa: CASSPDRGGDEQFF
j_gene: TRBJ2-7; v_gene: TRBV5-4; len: 14; CDR3aa: CASSGGGPGGEQYF
j_gene: TRBJ1-1; v_gene: TRBV27; len: 14; CDR3aa: CASSFSLGGTEAFF
j_gene: TRBJ2-7; v_gene: TRBV9; len: 14; CDR3aa: CASSVGSGDIEQYF
j_gene: TRBJ1-5; v_gene: TRBV6-6; len: 15; CDR3aa: CASSYSVGSNQPQHF
j_gene: TRBJ2-7; v_gene: TRBV28; len: 15; CDR3aa: CASSLTGREIDEQYF